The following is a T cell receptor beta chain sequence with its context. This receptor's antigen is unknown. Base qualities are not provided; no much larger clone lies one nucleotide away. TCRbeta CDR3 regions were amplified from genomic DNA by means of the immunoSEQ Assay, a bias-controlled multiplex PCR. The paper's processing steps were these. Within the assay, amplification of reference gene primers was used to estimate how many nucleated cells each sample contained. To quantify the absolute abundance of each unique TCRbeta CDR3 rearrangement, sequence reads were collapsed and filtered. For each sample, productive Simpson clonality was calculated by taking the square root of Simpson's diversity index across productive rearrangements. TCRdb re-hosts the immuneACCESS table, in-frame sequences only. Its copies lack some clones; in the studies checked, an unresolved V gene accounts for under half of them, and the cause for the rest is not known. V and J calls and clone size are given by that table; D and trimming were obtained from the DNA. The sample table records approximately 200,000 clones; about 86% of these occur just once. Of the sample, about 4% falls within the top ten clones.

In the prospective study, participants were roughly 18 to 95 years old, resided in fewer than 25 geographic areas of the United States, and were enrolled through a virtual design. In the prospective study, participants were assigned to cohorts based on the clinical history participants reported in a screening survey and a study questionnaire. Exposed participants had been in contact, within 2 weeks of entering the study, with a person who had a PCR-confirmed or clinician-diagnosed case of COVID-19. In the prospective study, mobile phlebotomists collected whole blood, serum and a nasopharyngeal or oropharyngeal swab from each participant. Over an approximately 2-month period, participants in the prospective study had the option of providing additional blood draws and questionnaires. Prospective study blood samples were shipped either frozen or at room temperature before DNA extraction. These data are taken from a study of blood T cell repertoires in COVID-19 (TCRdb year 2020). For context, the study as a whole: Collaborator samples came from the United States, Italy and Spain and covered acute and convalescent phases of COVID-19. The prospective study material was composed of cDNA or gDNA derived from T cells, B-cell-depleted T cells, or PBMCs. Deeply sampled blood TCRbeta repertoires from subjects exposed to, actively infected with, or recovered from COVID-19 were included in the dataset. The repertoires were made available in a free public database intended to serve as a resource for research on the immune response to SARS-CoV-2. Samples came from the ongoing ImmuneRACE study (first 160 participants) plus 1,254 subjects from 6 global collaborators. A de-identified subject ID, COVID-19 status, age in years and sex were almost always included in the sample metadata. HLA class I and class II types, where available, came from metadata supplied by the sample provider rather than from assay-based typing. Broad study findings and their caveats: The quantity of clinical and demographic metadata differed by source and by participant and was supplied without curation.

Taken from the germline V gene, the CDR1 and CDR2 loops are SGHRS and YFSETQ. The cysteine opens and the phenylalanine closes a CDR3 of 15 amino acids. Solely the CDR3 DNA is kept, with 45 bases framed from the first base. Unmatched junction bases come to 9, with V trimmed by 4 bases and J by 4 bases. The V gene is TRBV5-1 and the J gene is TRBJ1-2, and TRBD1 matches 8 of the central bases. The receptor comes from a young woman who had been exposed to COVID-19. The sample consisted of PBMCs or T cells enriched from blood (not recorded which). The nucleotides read TGCGCCAGCAGCCCAGGCAGGGGGCGCAGCTATGGCTACACCTTC. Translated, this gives CASSPGRGRSYGYTF.